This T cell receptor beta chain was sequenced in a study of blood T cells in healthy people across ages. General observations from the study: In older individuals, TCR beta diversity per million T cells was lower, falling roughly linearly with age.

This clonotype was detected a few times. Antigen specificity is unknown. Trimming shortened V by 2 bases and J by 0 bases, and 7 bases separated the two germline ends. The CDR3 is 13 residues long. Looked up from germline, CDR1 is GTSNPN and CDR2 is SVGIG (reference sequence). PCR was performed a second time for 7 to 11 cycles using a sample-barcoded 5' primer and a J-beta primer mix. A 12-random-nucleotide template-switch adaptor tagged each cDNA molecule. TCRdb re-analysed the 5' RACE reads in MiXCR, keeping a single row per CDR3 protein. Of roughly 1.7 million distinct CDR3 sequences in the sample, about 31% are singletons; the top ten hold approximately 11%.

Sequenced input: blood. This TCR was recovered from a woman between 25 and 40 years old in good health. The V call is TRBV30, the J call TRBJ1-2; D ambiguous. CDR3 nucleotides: TGTGCCTGGAGTTACACCCCTAACTATGGCTACACCTTC. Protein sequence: CAWSYTPNYGYTF.